Here is one T cell receptor beta chain with its context. PCR employed 60 Vbeta and 13 Jbeta primers. Sequencing was performed with immunoSEQ multiplex PCR; in TCRdb, only in-frame clones are kept and a portion is missing. Counted here are 100,000 or so clones, around four fifths occurring once; the ten biggest clones make up 9.5% to 13%. The data derive from a study of cytomegalovirus exposure and HLA in healthy donors. Sample: PBMCs. The source of this sequence is a man aged 30 to 39 in good health and CMV-seropositive.

The CDR3, as DNA: TGTGCCAGCAGCTTAGAGTTGGGACAGGGCTACGAGCAGTACTTC. It yields the protein CASSLELGQGYEQYF. This chain links TRBV7-9 with TRBJ2-7; 9 nucleotides align to TRBD1. Trimming took 1 base from V and 3 from J; bases not matched to a gene: 4. The CDR3 runs to 15 residues. Germline assignment: CDR1 SEHNR and CDR2 FQNEAQ (reference sequence).